Reported below is one T cell receptor beta chain. Its antigen is undetermined. The assay, immunoSEQ v3.0, was run at survey level. TCRdb keeps only in-frame clones here, not all; method: immunoSEQ multiplex PCR. The sample holds over 7,000 clones, roughly four fifths seen once. These data originate in a study of long-term antiretroviral therapy in people with HIV. Looking at the study overall: It was about a decade after the earliest samples that the 2015 immediate-ART recommendation appeared. Study-level findings and limits: HIV repertoires spanned narrower CDR3 length ranges than controls. Blood draws took place between 2004 and 2017 and possibly involved older ART regimens.

Germline V gene sequence: CDR1 SGHRS, CDR2 YFSETQ. Losses at the gene ends were 5 bases for V and 1 base for J; bases not matched to a gene: 4. This CDR3 has 15 residues. J is TRBJ2-2 and V is TRBV5-1; 8 nucleotides align to TRBD1. This specimen consisted of unsorted PBMCs, obtained 0.1 years after starting antiretroviral therapy. The sequence was obtained from a middle-aged man with HIV. Here the CDR3 reads CASSSGTGNTGELFF. CDR3 nucleotide sequence: TGCGCCAGCAGTTCCGGGACAGGGAACACCGGGGAGCTGTTTTTT.